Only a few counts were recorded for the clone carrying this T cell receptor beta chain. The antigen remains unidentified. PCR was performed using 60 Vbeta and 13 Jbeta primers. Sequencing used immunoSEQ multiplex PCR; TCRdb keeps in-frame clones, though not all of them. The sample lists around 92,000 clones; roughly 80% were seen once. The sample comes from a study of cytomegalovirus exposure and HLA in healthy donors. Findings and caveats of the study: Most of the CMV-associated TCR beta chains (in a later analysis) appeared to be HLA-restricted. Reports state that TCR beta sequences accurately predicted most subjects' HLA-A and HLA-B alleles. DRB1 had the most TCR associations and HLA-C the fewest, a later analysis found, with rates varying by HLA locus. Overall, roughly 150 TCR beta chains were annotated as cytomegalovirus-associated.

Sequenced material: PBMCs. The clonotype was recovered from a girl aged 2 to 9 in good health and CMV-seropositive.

CDR3 bases: TGTGCCAGCAGCTTTATCGCAGATACGCAGTATTTT. Residues: CASSFIADTQYF. This chain links TRBV7-2 with TRBJ2-3; D is ambiguous. V shed 3 bases and J shed 4 bases, with 5 bases lying between them. Germline loops: CDR1 SGHTA, CDR2 FQGNSA. The CDR3 totals 12 residues.